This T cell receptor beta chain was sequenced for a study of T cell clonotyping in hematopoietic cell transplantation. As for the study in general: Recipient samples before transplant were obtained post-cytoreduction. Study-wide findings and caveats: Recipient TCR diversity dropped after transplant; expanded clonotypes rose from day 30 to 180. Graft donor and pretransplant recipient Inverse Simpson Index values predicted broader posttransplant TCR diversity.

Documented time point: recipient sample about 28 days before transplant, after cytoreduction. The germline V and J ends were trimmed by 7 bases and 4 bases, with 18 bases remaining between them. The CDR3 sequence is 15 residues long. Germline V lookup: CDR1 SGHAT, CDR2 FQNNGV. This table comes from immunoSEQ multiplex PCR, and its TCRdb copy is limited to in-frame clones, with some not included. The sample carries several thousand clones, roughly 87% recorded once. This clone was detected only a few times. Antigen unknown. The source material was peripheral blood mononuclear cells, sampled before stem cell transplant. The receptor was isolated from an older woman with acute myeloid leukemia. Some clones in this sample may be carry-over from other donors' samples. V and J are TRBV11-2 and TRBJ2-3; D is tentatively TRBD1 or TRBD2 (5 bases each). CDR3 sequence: CASTWDPGASDTQYF. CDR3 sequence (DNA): TGTGCCAGCACCTGGGACCCCGGGGCCTCAGATACGCAGTATTTT.